This is a list of T cell receptor beta chains from one sample in a study of blood T cell repertoires in COVID-19. Here immunoSEQ multiplex PCR was the method, and the copy in TCRdb shows in-frame clones only, minus some. The sample includes hundreds of thousands of clones, roughly 87% seen only once; the top ten take roughly 1%. Material: PBMCs or T cells enriched from blood (not recorded which). The receptor source for this set is a woman younger than 45 who had recovered from COVID-19. CDR3s include the opening cysteine and the closing phenylalanine or tryptophan. A D gene is named only where the DNA matches it firmly. The listing skips clone size in some rows; elsewhere it reads once, few, many or a size class.

TRBJ1-4,TRBD1,TRBV3-1/TRBV3-2,NA,TGTGCCAGCGGACAGGGGATGGTTGAAAAACTGTTTTTT,CASGQGMVEKLFF
TRBJ1-2,TRBD1,TRBV28,NA,TGTGCCAGCAACAGGGGCGACTATGGCTACACCTTC,CASNRGDYGYTF
TRBJ1-4,NA,TRBV4-1,NA,TGCGCCAGCAGCCAAACAGGGCCCAATGAAAAACTGTTTTTT,CASSQTGPNEKLFF
TRBJ1-2,TRBD1,TRBV10-3,NA,TGTGCCACATACCCGGGGACCGGGACAGGGGGACCTAACTATGGCTACACCTTC,CATYPGTGTGGPNYGYTF
TRBJ1-5,TRBD1,TRBV28,NA,TGTGCCAGCAGTCTAGGTGGACAGGGGGCCGGGCATCAGCCCCAGCATTTT,CASSLGGQGAGHQPQHF
TRBJ2-1,NA,TRBV5-1,NA,TGCGCCAGCAGCACCCCCTCGGCCTTGTCGGGGAATGAGCAGTTCTTC,CASSTPSALSGNEQFF
TRBJ1-5,NA,TRBV5-5,NA,TGTGCCAGCAGCCAGGTCGAGTCCGTTAGCAATCAGCCCCAGCATTTT,CASSQVESVSNQPQHF
TRBJ1-5,TRBD1,TRBV7-6,NA,TGTGCCAGCAGCTCACTTCCGGGACAGGACGCCTTAGGGAATCAGCCCCAGCATTTT,CASSSLPGQDALGNQPQHF
TRBJ1-6,TRBD1,TRBV30,NA,TGTGCCTGGACAGGGCGACAGGGGGCGTTAAGGCCCAATTCACCCCTCCACTTT,CAWTGRQGALRPNSPLHF
TRBJ1-5,TRBD1,TRBV6-2/TRBV6-3,NA,TGTGCCAGCAGTCGTCCAGGGGGAAATCAGCCCCAGCATTTT,CASSRPGGNQPQHF
TRBJ2-7,NA,TRBV27,few,TGTGCCAGTCCCGGGGATGACCACTACGAGCAGTACTTC,CASPGDDHYEQYF
TRBJ1-2,NA,TRBV2,NA,TGTGCCAGCTACAGGGATTCCCTCTACACCTTC,CASYRDSLYTF
TRBJ2-1,NA,TRBV29-1,NA,TGCAGCGTTGTACTACGGGGGGCGATTAATGAGCAGTTCTTC,CSVVLRGAINEQFF
TRBJ2-3,NA,TRBV7-9,NA,TGTGCCAGCAGCTCCCGAGGCGCGGGCTCTAGAGTTGCGCAGTATTTT,CASSSRGAGSRVAQYF
TRBJ1-2,NA,TRBV5-5,NA,TGTGCCAGCAGCTCAATCAGGGGCAGCTATGGCTACACCTTC,CASSSIRGSYGYTF
TRBJ2-3,TRBD2,TRBV2,NA,TGTGCCAGCAGCGGGGGGGGACTAAGGACTAGCCTGATGGATACGCAGTATTTT,CASSGGGLRTSLMDTQYF
TRBJ2-3,NA,TRBV11-2,once,TGTGCCAGCAGCTTTGGTTGGAGGGGCGCAGATACGCAGTATTTT,CASSFGWRGADTQYF